The clone carrying this TCR beta chain was recorded many times. TCRdb processed the 5' RACE reads anew with MiXCR; each CDR3 protein has one entry. The sample holds 150,000 or so distinct CDR3 sequences, roughly 3.5% seen once. This record comes from a study of identical twins. The clonotype was recovered from a man aged 18 to 30 in good health. Sequencing used memory T cells sorted from blood.

The DNA for the CDR3 is TGTGCCACCAGCAGAGATCCGGCAGGGTGGGCCCAGTACTTC. Translated: CATSRDPAGWAQYF. The gene calls are TRBV15 and TRBJ2-5; maybe TRBD1 (5 bases). Trimming took off 0 bases at V and 9 bases at J, with 14 bases between the two ends. Per the germline V gene, CDR1 is LNHNV and CDR2 is YYDKDF (reference sequence). The CDR3 is made up of 14 amino acids.